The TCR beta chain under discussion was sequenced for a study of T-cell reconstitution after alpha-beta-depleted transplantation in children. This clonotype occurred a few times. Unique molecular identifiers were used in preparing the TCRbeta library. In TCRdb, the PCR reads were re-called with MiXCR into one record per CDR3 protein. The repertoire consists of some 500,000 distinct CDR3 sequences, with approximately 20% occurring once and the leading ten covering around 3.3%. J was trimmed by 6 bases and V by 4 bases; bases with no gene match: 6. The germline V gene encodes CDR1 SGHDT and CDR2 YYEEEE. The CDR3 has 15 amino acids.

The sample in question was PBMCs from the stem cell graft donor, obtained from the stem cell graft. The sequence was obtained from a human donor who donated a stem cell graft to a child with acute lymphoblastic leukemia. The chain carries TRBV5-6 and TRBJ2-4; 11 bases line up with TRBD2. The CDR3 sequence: CASSILAGGANIQYF. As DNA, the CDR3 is TGTGCCAGCAGCATATTAGCGGGAGGGGCAAACATTCAGTACTTC.